Below, 22 T cell receptor beta chains from the same sample are listed, as sequenced in a study of blood T cell repertoires in COVID-19. Some clones are missing from TCRdb's copy, which holds only in-frame ones; the method was immunoSEQ multiplex PCR. The sample consists of 130,000 or so clones, around nine tenths of them appearing once. Sequencing was done on a sample of peripheral blood. The receptors derive from a man aged 70-80 years with active COVID-19.

The CDR3 loop reads CASTVGRWADTQYF. Here the CDR3 DNA reads TGTGCCAGCACGGTGGGGCGGTGGGCAGATACGCAGTATTTT. V gene TRBV28 combines with J gene TRBJ2-3; perhaps TRBD1 as D (5 bases). This CDR3 is 14 amino acids long. Germline values: CDR1 MDHEN, CDR2 SYDVKM. The V end lost 7 bases, the J end lost 4 bases, and 15 bases lay between the germline ends.

The chain employs TRBV18 and TRBJ1-2; 11 bases map to TRBD1. Germline CDR1 and CDR2: KGHSH and LQKENI. The CDR3 runs to 16 residues. V shed 3 bases and J 5 bases; nucleotides not matched to a gene: 8. As DNA, the CDR3 is TGTGCCAGCTCACCTGGCCGGGACAGGGGGTTTTATGGCTACACCTTC. Translated, it gives CASSPGRDRGFYGYTF. The full variable domain, in which reference TRBV18 and TRBJ1-2 provide the parts outside the CDR3, is NAGVMQNPRHLVRRRGQEARLRCSPMKGHSHVYWYRQLPEEGLKFMVYLQKENIIDESGMPKERFSAEFPKEGPSILRIQQVVRGDSAAYFCASSPGRDRGFYGYTFGSGTRLTVV.

The chain uses TRBV4-1 and TRBJ2-1, with D uncertain. The CDR3 covers 13 residues. Trimming removed 1 base from V and 4 bases from J, with 5 bases in between. CDR1 is MGHRA and CDR2 is YSYEKL in the germline V gene. CDR3 coding DNA: TGCGCCAGCAGCCAAGTCAGTTACAATGAGCAGTTCTTC. Its protein is CASSQVSYNEQFF.

CDR3 DNA: TGTGCCAGCAGCCTCGCTCAGGGGACCCTCTACGAGCAGTACTTC. This gives the protein CASSLAQGTLYEQYF. The rearrangement joins TRBV7-9 to TRBJ2-7; D might be TRBD1 (6 bases). V was shortened by 5 bases and J by 3 bases, with 17 bases between the two germline ends. Germline V CDR1 and CDR2: SEHNR, FQNEAQ (reference sequence). CDR3 length equals 15 residues. Looking up the rest from reference TRBV7-9 and TRBJ2-7 gives the full variable domain: DTGVSQNPRHKITKRGQNVTFRCDPISEHNRLYWYRQTLGQGPEFLTYFQNEAQLEKSRLLSDRFSAERPKGSFSTLEIQRTEQGDSAMYLCASSLAQGTLYEQYFGPGTRLTVT.

This rearrangement joins TRBV7-8 to TRBJ2-7, with TRBD2 matching over 10 bases. V was clipped by 3 bases and J by 5 bases; unmatched bases: 7. The CDR3 sequence is 15 residues long. Germline V gene lookup returns CDR1 SGHVS and CDR2 FQNEAQ. The CDR3 protein is CASSFWLAGANEQYF. The CDR3 DNA is TGTGCCAGCAGCTTTTGGCTAGCGGGAGCTAACGAGCAGTACTTC.

This clone was seen once. V usage is TRBV27 and J usage is TRBJ2-4; tentative D call: TRBD2 (7 bases). V was clipped by 5 bases and J by 9 bases, with 20 bases between them. This CDR3 region has 15 residues. The germline V gene encodes CDR1 MNHEY and CDR2 SMNVEV (reference sequence). CDR3 nucleotides: TGTGCCAGCAGTCCTAGGGGGGGATCCACGGGCATTCAGTACTTC. It yields the protein CASSPRGGSTGIQYF.

The rearrangement uses TRBV7-2 and TRBJ2-7; maybe TRBD1 (5 bases). In germline, CDR1 is SGHTA, CDR2 FQGNSA. Trimming stripped 5 bases from V and 3 bases from J, with 20 bases between. CDR3 size: 16 residues. CDR3 sequence (DNA): TGTGCCAGCAGCGGTAGGGGCCCTCCCTATAACTACGAGCAGTACTTC. It yields the protein CASSGRGPPYNYEQYF.

The rearrangement links TRBV5-1 to TRBJ2-5; 9 bases fit TRBD1. Germline V gene data show CDR1 as SGHRS and CDR2 as YFSETQ. The CDR3 loop spans 15 amino acids. The junction had 7 bases not matched to a gene; V was cut back by 4 bases and J by 3 bases. CDR3 in amino acids: CASSVGQGTKETQYF. The CDR3 DNA reads TGCGCCAGCAGCGTCGGACAGGGGACAAAAGAGACCCAGTACTTC.

This clone was counted between two and nine times. V and J are TRBV6-5 and TRBJ2-7; maybe TRBD1 (5 bases). Germline-derived CDR1 and CDR2 are MNHEY and SVGAGI. The CDR3 is 14 amino acids. V shed 4 bases and J shed 2 bases, with 12 bases lying between them. In DNA form, the CDR3 reads TGTGCCAGCAGTTCCTCTCGCAGGGCCTACGAGCAGTACTTC. This sequence encodes CASSSSRRAYEQYF.

This chain's CDR3 is CASSFSKSTGTGAINEKLFF. CDR3 coding DNA: TGTGCCAGCAGTTTTTCCAAATCCACCGGGACAGGAGCAATAAATGAAAAACTGTTTTTT. The V call is TRBV28, the J call TRBJ1-4; 8 bases map to TRBD1. J gave up 5 bases and V 3 bases, and 20 bases lay outside the gene matches. The CDR3 runs to 20 residues. Per germline, CDR1 MDHEN and CDR2 SYDVKM.

The chain has TRBV6-5 and TRBJ1-2; possible D gene TRBD1, 6 bases. CDR1 and CDR2 from the germline V gene are MNHEY and SVGAGI. This CDR3 is 13 amino acids long. Trimming cost V 2 bases and J 8 bases, with 12 bases left between them. The chain's CDR3 is CASSYGQGQGYTF. The DNA for the CDR3 is TGTGCCAGCAGTTACGGGCAGGGGCAAGGCTACACCTTC.

The rearrangement uses TRBV4-1 and TRBJ1-2; D not resolved. CDR1 MGHRA and CDR2 YSYEKL come from the germline V gene. V gave up 0 bases and J gave up 4 bases, with 6 bases separating them. CDR3 length: 13 amino acids. CDR3 amino acids: CASSQDVPYGYTF. The CDR3 DNA reads TGCGCCAGCAGCCAAGACGTTCCCTATGGCTACACCTTC.

V gene TRBV5-4 combines with J gene TRBJ1-2; D is ambiguous. The V end was cut by 5 bases, the J end by 3 bases, with 17 bases between. The CDR3 contains 15 residues. Germline V lookup: CDR1 SGHNT, CDR2 YYREEE (reference sequence). The CDR3 protein is CASRAPGKGDYGYTF. In DNA, the CDR3 is TGTGCCAGCAGGGCCCCGGGGAAGGGAGACTATGGCTACACCTTC.

V gene TRBV7-3 combines with J gene TRBJ2-4; 10 bases match TRBD1. J was trimmed by 13 bases and V by 2 bases; bases with no gene match: 8. CDR3 length: 14 residues. Per the germline V gene, CDR1 is SGHTA and CDR2 is FQGTGA. CDR3 in amino acids: CASSLDRTGGPQYF. CDR3 DNA: TGTGCCAGCAGCTTAGATCGGACAGGGGGACCCCAGTACTTC.

This chain connects TRBV28 to TRBJ1-2; perhaps TRBD1 as D (6 bases). In germline, CDR1 is MDHEN, CDR2 SYDVKM. The CDR3 runs to 15 residues. V lost 5 bases to trimming and J lost 4 bases, with 17 bases between them. The CDR3 DNA is TGTGCCAGCAGTCCCGCAACAGGGTTGGGCTATGGCTACACCTTC. It specifies CASSPATGLGYGYTF.

The chain couples TRBV18 to TRBJ1-1, with D possibly TRBD1 on 6 matching bases. Germline CDR1 and CDR2: KGHSH and LQKENI. The CDR3 consists of 13 residues. Between the trimmed V and J ends, which lost 2 bases and 5 bases, there was a span of 9 bases. In DNA form, the CDR3 reads TGTGCCAGCTCACCAGAGGGGGGGACTGAAGCTTTCTTT. It is translated as CASSPEGGTEAFF. Combining the CDR3 with reference TRBV18 and TRBJ1-1 gives the whole variable domain NAGVMQNPRHLVRRRGQEARLRCSPMKGHSHVYWYRQLPEEGLKFMVYLQKENIIDESGMPKERFSAEFPKEGPSILRIQQVVRGDSAAYFCASSPEGGTEAFFGQGTRLTVV.

This chain uses TRBV7-9 with TRBJ2-1; the match to TRBD2 covers 8 bases. The germline V gene encodes CDR1 SEHNR and CDR2 FQNEAQ (reference sequence). The CDR3 totals 17 residues. V dropped 5 bases and J dropped 10; count of bases not matched to a gene: 19. The CDR3: CASSPPAGTRSQVEQFF. The CDR3 bases are TGTGCCAGCAGCCCACCTGCGGGGACTAGGAGCCAGGTCGAGCAGTTCTTC.

The chain uses TRBV19 and TRBJ2-7, with a possible D match to TRBD1 (6 bases). This CDR3 spans 15 amino acids. Looked up from germline, CDR1 is LNHDA and CDR2 is SQIVND (reference sequence). Trimming shortened V by 9 bases and J by 0 bases, and 18 bases separated the two germline ends. This CDR3 is CASTTGTRDSYEQYF. The CDR3 coding sequence is TGTGCCAGCACTACCGGGACAAGGGACTCCTACGAGCAGTACTTC.

J is TRBJ2-5 and V is TRBV27, with 9 bases matching TRBD2. CDR1 and CDR2 (germline): MNHEY, SMNVEV (reference sequence). The CDR3 length is 14 residues. The junction had 8 bases not matched to a gene; V was cut back by 7 bases and J by 5 bases. CDR3: CASNPSGIAETQYF. The CDR3 DNA is TGTGCCAGCAATCCTAGCGGGATAGCGGAGACCCAGTACTTC.

This chain connects TRBV7-3 to TRBJ2-7; D is possibly TRBD1 (5 bases). The CDR3 totals 15 residues. V lost 2 bases, J lost 5 bases, and 16 bases lay in between. The germline V gene has CDR1 SGHTA and CDR2 FQGTGA. This CDR3 reads CASSLQGNPRHEQYF. The CDR3, as DNA: TGTGCCAGCAGCTTACAGGGTAACCCTCGCCACGAGCAGTACTTC.

The chain carries TRBV11-2 and TRBJ2-2; 10 bases align to TRBD2. Per the germline V gene, CDR1 is SGHAT and CDR2 is FQNNGV. The CDR3 consists of 15 residues. The junction had 6 bases not matched to a gene; V was cut back by 4 bases and J by 7 bases. CDR3 loop: CASSYGTSANGELFF. Written as DNA, the CDR3 is TGTGCCAGCAGCTACGGGACTAGCGCTAACGGGGAGCTGTTTTTT.

The chain carries TRBV7-2 and TRBJ2-7, with 7 bases fitting TRBD2. The length of the CDR3 is 14 residues. V lost 5 bases to trimming and J lost 3 bases; unmatched junction nucleotides: 7. Germline CDR1 is SGHTA and CDR2 is FQGNSA. The CDR3 sequence: CASSAGRIRYEQYF. The CDR3 DNA follows: TGTGCCAGCAGCGCCGGGAGGATCCGCTACGAGCAGTACTTC.